The 27 T cell receptor beta chains in this list originate from one sample, sequenced in a study of CD8+CD57+ T cells in acquired aplastic anemia. Before being chosen for sequencing, patients had shown CD8+CD57+ cell expansion by flow cytometry. The template used for profiling TCR beta VDJ and CDR3 was genomic DNA. TCRdb called the reads again in MiXCR, with one record for every CDR3 protein. The sample holds about 260,000 distinct CDR3 sequences, 82% seen once. Sequences were obtained from sorted CD4+, CD8+, or CD8+CD57+ T cells (not recorded which) from PBMCs. The origin of the receptors is a human donor with aplastic anemia.

The chain has TRBV7-9 and TRBJ2-3; TRBD1 matches 7 bases. The assigned J gene may be wrong: the sequence end matches TRBJ2-7 better. The CDR3 runs to 12 residues. CDR1 and CDR2 (germline): SEHNR, FQNEAQ (reference sequence). The CDR3 here is CAGQVGRETQYF. The DNA of the CDR3 is TGTGCCGGACAGGTAGGTAGGGAGACGCAGTACTTC.

This clonotype has more than one count but fewer than ten. Possible read error: a much larger clone is one base away. The limits of the CDR3 on the DNA are not certain, so only TCRdb's listed CDR3 is given. The rearrangement uses TRBV19 and TRBJ2-7; the table's D call TRBD2 went unverified against the DNA. The CDR3 contains 16 residues when both ends are counted. CDR1 LNHDA and CDR2 SQIVND come from the germline V gene (reference sequence). CDR3 amino acids: CASSIASEAYNEQFFV.

About this clonotype: Germline is not matched at one junction end, which may reflect a read error. This chain connects TRBV2 to TRBJ2-5, with TRBD1 matching 10 bases. The CDR3 is 16 residues long. Germline V gene data show CDR1 as SNHLY and CDR2 as FYNNEI. The CDR3 region is CASSSRDRGLDYGQSF. The CDR3 nucleotides are TGTGCCAGCAGCTCACGGGACAGGGGCTTGGACTATGGCCAGTCCTTC.

The table lists this clonotype with a count of one. The CDR3 bases are TGTGCCACCAGCCCCCGACAGAGACACTACGCCCAGTACTTC. Translated, it gives CATSPRQRHYAQYF. V and J are TRBV15 and TRBJ2-7, with D perhaps matching TRBD1 (5 bases). Trimming pared 5 bases from V and 10 bases from J, leaving 21 bases between. This CDR3 spans 14 amino acids. The germline gives CDR1 LNHNV, CDR2 YYDKDF (reference sequence).

This chain links TRBV9 with TRBJ1-1, with no clear D. Trimming took 0 bases from V and 12 from J, leaving 21 bases between them. The CDR3 length is 15 residues. Germline V gives CDR1 SGDLS, CDR2 YYNGEE. CDR3 protein: CASSVGVSGNHPPFF. For the CDR3, the DNA is TGTGCCAGCAGCGTAGGGGTGTCGGGGAATCATCCCCCTTTCTTT.

V is TRBV19 and J is TRBJ2-1; the D gene is possibly TRBD1 (6 bases). The CDR3 length is 16 residues. The ends were cut back, 9 bases at V and 3 bases at J, with 21 bases in the middle. Germline lookup yields CDR1 LNHDA and CDR2 SQIVND (reference sequence). CDR3 residues: CASSLTTRGYYNEQFF. In DNA form, the CDR3 reads TGTGCCAGCAGTTTAACGACGAGGGGGTACTACAATGAGCAGTTCTTC.

As regards this clonotype: A read error may account for a junction end that differs from germline. CDR3 protein: CASSLAGRDTTQF. CDR3 DNA sequence: TGTGCCAGCAGCTTAGCGGGCAGAGACACGACGCAGTTT. The rearrangement uses TRBV7-8 and TRBJ2-3; no firm D call. Germline CDR1 reads SGHVS; CDR2 reads FQNEAQ. This CDR3 contains 13 residues.

As concerns this clonotype: One end of the junction fails to match germline, which may point to a read error. The chain is built from TRBV7-2 and TRBJ1-6; D ambiguous. The CDR3 length is 14 residues. CDR1 and CDR2 from the germline V gene are SGHTA and FQGNSA. DNA for the CDR3: TGTGCCAGCACCAAGACCGAGTACTTCTCTGCCTACACCTTT. Amino acid sequence: CASTKTEYFSAYTF.

Of note for this clonotype: Germline and junction disagree at one end, which may indicate a read error. The genes are TRBV19 and TRBJ2-1; D may be TRBD1 or TRBD2 (5 bases each). Germline assignment: CDR1 LNHDA and CDR2 SQIVND (reference sequence). The CDR3 consists of 15 residues. DNA for the CDR3: TGTGGTAGTACTCTAGGGGATAGCGCCTACAATGAGCAGCTCTTC. Translated: CGSTLGDSAYNEQLF.

Concerning this clonotype itself: The CDR3 does not end in the conserved phenylalanine or tryptophan, so this is likely a read error. The DNA is omitted, as the CDR3 cannot be located on it reliably, and the CDR3 follows TCRdb's listing. The chain has TRBV7-9 and TRBJ2-2; TRBD1 was called by the table and not checked on the DNA. Per the germline V gene, CDR1 is SEHNR and CDR2 is FQNEAQ (reference sequence). The CDR3 is made up of 12 amino acids, end residues included. This chain's CDR3 is CASTLVRVASGA.

This chain connects TRBV11-3 to TRBJ2-1; D unclear. The germline V gene encodes CDR1 SGHNT and CDR2 YENEEA. This CDR3 comprises 15 residues. V was shortened by 0 bases and J by 2 bases, with 8 bases between the two germline ends. CDR3: CASSLDRATYNEQFF. DNA of the CDR3: TGTGCCAGCAGCTTAGATCGCGCAACCTACAATGAGCAGTTCTTC. Based on the CDR3 plus reference TRBV11-3 and TRBJ2-1, the full variable domain is EAGVVQSPRYKIIEKKQPVAFWCNPISGHNTLYWYLQNLGQGPELLIRYENEEAVDDSQLPKDRFSAERLKGVDSTLKIQPAELGDSAVYLCASSLDRATYNEQFFGPGTRLTVL.

Points on this clonotype: Germline and junction disagree at one end, which may indicate a read error. The CDR3 sequence is CASSNGRVSQESQYF. The CDR3 bases are TGTGCCAGCAGCAATGGACGGGTGTCTCAAGAGTCCCAGTACTTC. V usage is TRBV2 and J usage is TRBJ2-5; no clear D. Germline V gene data show CDR1 as SNHLY and CDR2 as FYNNEI. The CDR3 sequence is 15 residues long.

The V and J genes are TRBV7-3 and TRBJ1-5; D is ambiguous. CDR1 is SGHTA, CDR2 FQGTGA, per germline. The CDR3 has 13 residues. V lost 5 bases, J lost 9 bases, and 14 bases lay in between. The CDR3 spells CASSHNASLPQHF. The CDR3 region has the DNA TGTGCCAGCAGCCATAACGCCAGTCTGCCCCAGCATTTT.

A note on this clonotype: The junction shows a germline mismatch at one end, possibly a read error. The gene calls are TRBV2 and TRBJ2-1, with D possibly being TRBD2 (5 bases). Germline lookup yields CDR1 SNHLY and CDR2 FYNNEI. This CDR3 spans 13 amino acids. In DNA, the CDR3 is TGTGCCAGCAGCGCCGGGGTTACGGGTTGTCAGTCCTTC. Translated: CASSAGVTGCQSF.

The chain carries TRBV9 and TRBJ2-3; 10 nucleotides line up with TRBD2. V lost 4 bases to trimming and J lost 14 bases; unmatched junction nucleotides: 13. The length of the CDR3 is 14 residues. Germline lookup yields CDR1 SGDLS and CDR2 YYNGEE. The DNA of the CDR3 is TGTGCCAGCAGCTTAGCGGGAGGTACGTATACTTTGTATTTT. Its translation: CASSLAGGTYTLYF.

This rearrangement joins TRBV24-1 to TRBJ1-3; tentatively, D is TRBD1 (6 bases). Germline V gene sequence: CDR1 KGHDR, CDR2 SFDVKD. This CDR3 has 20 amino acids. V was cut by 6 bases and J by 0 bases, with 26 bases left in between. The CDR3 loop reads CATSTFRGQDLEYSGNTIYF. DNA for the CDR3: TGTGCCACCAGTACCTTTAGGGGACAAGATCTAGAGTACTCTGGAAACACCATATATTTT.

As concerns this clonotype: At one end, the junction sequence differs from germline, possibly due to a read error. The chain carries TRBV7-2 and TRBJ1-5; a possible D gene is TRBD1 (6 bases). Germline CDR1 is SGHTA and CDR2 is FQGNSA. The CDR3 extends over 13 amino acids. The CDR3 sequence: CASSFTGTQPPHF. For the CDR3, the DNA is TGCGCCAGCAGCTTTACAGGGACTCAGCCCCCGCATTTT. Combining the CDR3 with reference TRBV7-2 and TRBJ1-5 gives the whole variable domain GAGVSQSPSNKVTEKGKDVELRCDPISGHTALYWYRQSLGQGLEFLIYFQGNSAPDKSGLPSDRFSAERTGGSVSTLTIQRTQQEDSAVYLCASSFTGTQPPHFGDGTRLSIL.

This chain links TRBV13 with TRBJ1-6; no firm D call. Germline V CDR1 and CDR2: PRHDT, FYEKMQ (reference sequence). V was shortened by 4 bases and J by 4 bases, with 5 bases between the two germline ends. The CDR3 loop spans 13 amino acids. The CDR3 bases are TGTGCCAGCAGCTCAGGTTATAATTCACCCCTCCACTTT. It yields the protein CASSSGYNSPLHF.

Comments on this clonotype: The CDR3 ends on some other residue instead of the conserved phenylalanine or tryptophan, so this is likely a read error. The DNA is omitted, as the CDR3 cannot be located on it reliably, and the CDR3 follows TCRdb's listing. V and J are TRBV2 and TRBJ1-6; the tabulated D call, TRBD1, remains unverified against the DNA. The CDR3 is 15 residues long, counting both termini. CDR1 is SNHLY, CDR2 FYNNEI, per germline. CDR3: CASSHGATHDQFFHS.

About this clonotype itself: A read error may account for a junction end that differs from germline. This chain's CDR3 is CASSLAGRTDTQFF. CDR3 DNA sequence: TGTGCCAGCAGCTTAGCAGGACGTACCGATACGCAGTTTTTT. The chain has TRBV7-3 and TRBJ2-3; D gene uncertain. The CDR3 runs 14 residues. CDR1 and CDR2 (germline): SGHTA, FQGTGA.

This clonotype came up a few times. At one of its ends the junction is not consistent with the germline gene, which may arise from a read error. V is TRBV11-2 and J is TRBJ2-5, with D unresolved. CDR3 length equals 14 residues. Germline-derived CDR1 and CDR2 are SGHAT and FQNNGV. This CDR3 reads CATSIGRTQETQYF. The CDR3 DNA reads as TGTGCCACCAGCATAGGCCGCACACAAGAGACCCAGTACTTC.

The rearrangement links TRBV9 to TRBJ1-2; a weak D match, TRBD1 (6 bases). Germline assignment: CDR1 SGDLS and CDR2 YYNGEE. CDR3 length equals 12 residues. V lost 3 bases and J 8 bases, leaving 11 bases between the germline ends. CDR3 sequence reads: CASSGTGWGYTF. In DNA, the CDR3 is TGTGCCAGCAGCGGCACAGGGTGGGGCTACACCTTC.

A note on this clonotype: In this CDR3 the conserved last residue, phenylalanine or tryptophan, is missing, so a read error is likely. No DNA is shown, since the ends of the CDR3 on it are uncertain; the CDR3 is the one TCRdb lists. The chain links TRBV2 to TRBJ2-1; whether TRBD1, the table's D call, matches the DNA was not checked. Inclusive of both ends, the CDR3 amounts to 16 amino acids. Per germline, CDR1 SNHLY and CDR2 FYNNEI. This chain's CDR3 is CASSFEGGGAYDQLFG.

The rearrangement uses TRBV15 and TRBJ2-2; 10 bases map to TRBD2. Germline V gene data show CDR1 as LNHNV and CDR2 as YYDKDF (reference sequence). V lost 9 bases and J lost 0; bases outside the gene matches: 7. The CDR3 has 16 amino acids. In DNA form, the CDR3 reads TGTGCCACACAGACTAGCGGGCGCACGAACACCGGGGAGCTGTTTTTT. This sequence encodes CATQTSGRTNTGELFF.

A word on this clonotype: The conserved phenylalanine or tryptophan normally closing the CDR3 is absent here, so this likely arose from a read error. It is unclear where the CDR3 begins or ends on the DNA, so no DNA is shown, and the CDR3 is as TCRdb lists it. The rearrangement links TRBV7-8 to TRBJ2-2; the DNA was not compared with TRBD2, the D call given in the table. Germline assignment: CDR1 SGHVS and CDR2 FQNEAQ. The CDR3 is 12 residues long, counting both termini. The CDR3 is CASSLAGGDETL.

The rearrangement links TRBV19 to TRBJ2-1; 7 bases fit TRBD1. Germline CDR1 and CDR2: LNHDA and SQIVND (reference sequence). The CDR3 is made up of 15 amino acids. The J segment lost 2 bases and the V segment lost 4 bases, leaving 5 bases of the junction unmatched. The CDR3: CASSRTGGAYNEQFF. CDR3 nucleotide sequence: TGTGCCAGTAGTAGGACAGGCGGTGCCTACAATGAGCAGTTCTTC.

Worth noting for this clonotype: The junction differs from germline at one of its ends, possibly a read error. The chain uses TRBV7-3 and TRBJ2-3; maybe TRBD2 (6 bases). The CDR3 extends over 14 amino acids. The germline V gene has CDR1 SGHTA and CDR2 FQGTGA. This CDR3 is CASSVVGGLDTEYF. CDR3 in DNA: TGTGCCAGCAGCGTCGTGGGGGGTTTGGATACGGAGTATTTT.